This T cell receptor (beta chain) is from a study of response to subunit inactivated influenza vaccine (dated 2018 in TCRdb). At the level of the whole study: Deep quantitative T cell receptor repertoire profiling was used in the study to track responses to a trivalent subunit inactivated influenza vaccine.

Reading the germline V gene gives CDR1 LGHNA and CDR2 YSLEER. V lost 1 base and J lost 5 bases; the stretch between them is 14 bases long. Reading from cysteine to phenylalanine, the CDR3 counts 16 amino acids. Here the CDR3 DNA is all that survives: 48 bases in frame from base 1. Libraries were built with RT-PCR. For sequencing, an Illumina HiSeq 2500 was employed. Clones were called with MiXCR by TCRdb after fastp trimmed the public reads at Q25, and only in-frame beta chains were retained. Each CDR3 protein appears once, grouped with its most common genes and DNA. A total of around 530,000 distinct CDR3 sequences appear in this sample, about 10% of them only once. Of the sample, 10% falls within the top ten clones. There are a few counts of this clonotype. Its recognized antigen is unknown. Base qualities were left out, and no much larger clone turns up one base away. What the authors observed across the whole study: According to the authors, only a limited number of new T cells may be recruited by each seasonal influenza vaccination.

The V gene is TRBV4-3 and the J gene is TRBJ2-2; the D gene lacks a confident call. The material sequenced was PBMCs from blood, taken on the day of vaccination. This sequence was found in a man between 50 and 59 years old who received an inactivated influenza vaccine. Donor details come from another sample of the same person, matched by shared clones. The CDR3 reads CASSQVGQSLTGELFF. The sequenced DNA: TGCGCCAGCAGCCAAGTCGGGCAGAGTTTGACCGGGGAGCTGTTTTTT.